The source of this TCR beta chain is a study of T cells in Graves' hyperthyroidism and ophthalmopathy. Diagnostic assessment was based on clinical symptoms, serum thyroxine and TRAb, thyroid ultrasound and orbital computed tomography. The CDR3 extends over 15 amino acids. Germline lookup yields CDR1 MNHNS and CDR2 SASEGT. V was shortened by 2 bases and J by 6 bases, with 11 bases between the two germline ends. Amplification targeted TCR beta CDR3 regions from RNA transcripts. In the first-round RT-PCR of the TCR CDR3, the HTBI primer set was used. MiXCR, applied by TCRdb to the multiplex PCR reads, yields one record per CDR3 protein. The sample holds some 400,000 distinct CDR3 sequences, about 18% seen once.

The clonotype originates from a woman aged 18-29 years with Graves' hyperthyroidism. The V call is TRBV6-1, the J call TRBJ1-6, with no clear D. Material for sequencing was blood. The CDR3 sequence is CASSELGGRNSPLHF. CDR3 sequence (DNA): TGTGCCAGCAGTGAACTTGGAGGCCGTAATTCACCCCTCCACTTT.